Below are 22 T cell receptor beta chains sequenced from a single sample in a study of cytomegalovirus exposure and HLA in healthy donors. The study ran its PCR with 60 Vbeta and 13 Jbeta primers. Using immunoSEQ multiplex PCR, the repertoire was profiled, and TCRdb retains in-frame clones only, with some absent. This table holds about 140,000 clones, approximately 82% found once. Sequences were obtained from PBMCs. These receptors came from a man aged 35 to 55 in good health and CMV-seronegative.

This rearrangement joins TRBV6-5 to TRBJ2-3; D may be TRBD2 (5 bases). Trimming cost V 5 bases and J 8 bases, with 11 bases left between them. This CDR3 is built from 12 residues. From germline, CDR1 is MNHEY and CDR2 SVGAGI. The CDR3 region has the DNA TGTGCCAGCAGTGAAGGGAGAGGTACGCAGTATTTT. Translated, it gives CASSEGRGTQYF.

CDR3 sequence reads: CASSYIGGNTEAFF. CDR3 sequence (DNA): TGTGCCAGCAGTTACATCGGGGGGAACACTGAAGCTTTCTTT. The rearrangement uses TRBV6-5 and TRBJ1-1; D possibly corresponds to TRBD1 (5 bases). V dropped 2 bases and J dropped 1 base, with 8 bases sitting between them. This CDR3 comprises 14 residues. Germline CDR1 MNHEY, CDR2 SVGAGI.

Worth noting for this clone: This same CDR3 is encoded by further DNA sequences in the sample. The chain recombines TRBV9 with TRBJ1-3; D is perhaps TRBD1 (6 bases). Germline values: CDR1 SGDLS, CDR2 YYNGEE. CDR3 length: 16 amino acids. V was clipped by 2 bases and J by 0 bases, with 12 bases between them. The CDR3 coding sequence is TGTGCCAGCAGCGTGGGGGCCAGGGGCTCTGGAAACACCATATATTTT. It specifies CASSVGARGSGNTIYF.

The chain uses TRBV9 and TRBJ2-2, with 10 nucleotides matching TRBD2. The V and J ends lost 4 bases and 6 bases, in that order; junction bases with no gene match: 9. The CDR3 totals 16 residues. The germline gives CDR1 SGDLS, CDR2 YYNGEE. CDR3 amino acids: CASSPRTSGNAGELFF. Here the CDR3 DNA reads TGTGCCAGCAGCCCCCGGACTAGCGGTAATGCCGGGGAGCTGTTTTTT.

The chain links TRBV19 to TRBJ1-3; D unclear. This CDR3 contains 15 residues. CDR1 and CDR2 (germline): LNHDA, SQIVND (reference sequence). V was cut by 3 bases and J by 0 bases, with 9 bases left in between. The DNA of the CDR3 is TGTGCCAGTAGTATGCTCGGGAGCTCTGGAAACACCATATATTTT. It is translated as CASSMLGSSGNTIYF.

This clone was recorded once. V is TRBV4-3 and J is TRBJ2-7; TRBD1 agrees at 9 bases. J gave up 3 bases and V 0 bases, and 3 bases lay outside the gene matches. Germline V CDR1 and CDR2: LGHNA, YSLEER. The CDR3 extends over 15 amino acids. In DNA form, the CDR3 reads TGCGCCAGCAGCCAAGATACGGACAGGGGCTACGAGCAGTACTTC. Translating it yields CASSQDTDRGYEQYF.

This chain joins TRBV14 and TRBJ1-4; possibly TRBD1 for D (6 bases). Trimming stripped 0 bases from V and 9 bases from J, with 20 bases between. From germline, CDR1 is SGHDN and CDR2 FVKESK. This CDR3 has 17 residues. In nucleotides, the CDR3 is TGTGCCAGCAGCCAAGATCGGGTGAGGACAGCCACCCAAAAACTGTTTTTT. Translating gives CASSQDRVRTATQKLFF.

By share, this clone counts as medium-sized (0.01 to 0.1%). V is TRBV30 and J is TRBJ1-4, with TRBD1 matching over 7 bases. Germline loops: CDR1 GTSNPN, CDR2 SVGIG (reference sequence). The ends lost 4 bases at V and 1 base at J; junction bases unmatched: 9. There are 16 residues in the CDR3. CDR3 loop: CAWKGGPWITNEKLFF. In nucleotides, the CDR3 is TGTGCCTGGAAAGGGGGCCCCTGGATAACTAATGAAAAACTGTTTTTT.

The chain uses TRBV7-6 and TRBJ2-2; TRBD1 might be the D (6 bases). The germline gives CDR1 SGHVS, CDR2 FNYEAQ. Deletions cut 3 bases from V and 0 bases from J, with 11 bases between. The CDR3 length is 16 residues. The CDR3: CASSFQRTANTGELFF. The CDR3 bases are TGTGCCAGCAGCTTCCAACGGACAGCGAACACCGGGGAGCTGTTTTTT.

The chain couples TRBV7-6 to TRBJ2-1; unclear D gene. The CDR3 consists of 12 residues. Trimming pared 1 base from V and 10 bases from J, leaving 8 bases between. Germline CDR1 SGHVS, CDR2 FNYEAQ. The CDR3 DNA reads as TGTGCCAGCAGCTTAGATTTCGGGGAGCAGTTCTTC. Amino acids: CASSLDFGEQFF.

This chain joins TRBV19 and TRBJ1-5; D gene uncertain. The V gene lost 3 bases and the J gene lost 3 bases, with 12 bases spanning the gap. The length of the CDR3 is 15 residues. Germline assignment: CDR1 LNHDA and CDR2 SQIVND (reference sequence). The CDR3 DNA reads as TGTGCCAGTAGTATTGGAGACCGGTACAATCAGCCCCAGCATTTT. It encodes CASSIGDRYNQPQHF. Using reference TRBV19 and TRBJ1-5 for the parts outside the CDR3, the full variable domain is DGGITQSPKYLFRKEGQNVTLSCEQNLNHDAMYWYRQDPGQGLRLIYYSQIVNDFQKGDIAEGYSVSREKKESFPLTVTSAQKNPTAFYLCASSIGDRYNQPQHFGDGTRLSIL.

This sequence joins TRBV4-2 and TRBJ2-1; the D gene is possibly TRBD1 (6 bases). With 0 bases removed from V and 6 bases from J, the gap between germline ends came to 9 bases. The length of the CDR3 is 14 residues. Germline CDR1 and CDR2: LGHNA and YNFKEQ. The CDR3 bases are TGTGCCAGCAGCCAAGATACAGGGTTCAATGAGCAGTTCTTC. Its translation: CASSQDTGFNEQFF.

The chain uses TRBV6-1 and TRBJ2-3, with 12 bases lining up with TRBD2. V lost 0 bases and J lost 0; bases outside the gene matches: 4. In germline, CDR1 is MNHNS, CDR2 SASEGT. The CDR3 has 18 amino acids. The CDR3 nucleotides read TGTGCCAGCAGTGAAGCCAGACTAGCGGGGGCAAGCACAGATACGCAGTATTTT. As protein: CASSEARLAGASTDTQYF.

J is TRBJ2-7 and V is TRBV7-2; 7 nucleotides line up with TRBD1. V lost 5 bases, J lost 7 bases, and 8 bases stayed unmatched. CDR1 SGHTA and CDR2 FQGNSA come from the germline V gene. CDR3 size: 13 residues. The CDR3 DNA reads as TGTGCCAGCAGCCGCTCAACAGGGGAAGAGCAGTACTTC. Amino acid sequence: CASSRSTGEEQYF.

This rearrangement joins TRBV5-1 to TRBJ2-7, with 9 bases lining up with TRBD1. The CDR3 loop spans 15 amino acids. In germline, CDR1 is SGHRS, CDR2 YFSETQ. Trimming removed 3 bases from V and 0 bases from J; junction bases left unmatched: 4. The CDR3 coding sequence is TGCGCCAGCAGCTCAACAGGGGGCCGCTCCTACGAGCAGTACTTC. Translation: CASSSTGGRSYEQYF.

This clone was seen a handful of times. The CDR3 protein is CASSPGDRGIHEQYF. DNA for the CDR3: TGTGCCAGCAGCCCAGGGGACAGGGGTATCCACGAGCAGTACTTC. The chain uses TRBV7-9 and TRBJ2-7; 10 positions agree with TRBD1. J gave up 5 bases and V 5 bases, and 9 bases lay outside the gene matches. Germline V CDR1 and CDR2: SEHNR, FQNEAQ (reference sequence). CDR3 length equals 15 residues.

This clone was found once. This chain connects TRBV28 to TRBJ2-3; 7 nucleotides agree with TRBD1. Unmatched junction bases numbered 4, after V lost 6 bases and J lost 7 bases. CDR1 MDHEN and CDR2 SYDVKM come from the germline V gene. The CDR3 covers 12 residues. The CDR3 region has the DNA TGTGCCAGCAGAGGGACAGCACATACGCAGTATTTT. This sequence encodes CASRGTAHTQYF.

The CDR3 DNA reads TGTGCCTGGAGTTTCAGGGGCCTCCGAGATACGCAGTATTTT. Translated: CAWSFRGLRDTQYF. The chain recombines TRBV30 with TRBJ2-3, with D tentatively TRBD1 (6 bases). CDR1 GTSNPN and CDR2 SVGIG come from the germline V gene (reference sequence). The CDR3 loop spans 14 amino acids. V lost 2 bases, J lost 5 bases, and 14 bases lay in between. The entire variable domain, with the rest obtained from reference TRBV30 and TRBJ2-3, is as follows: SQTIHQWPATLVQPVGSPLSLECTVEGTSNPNLYWYRQAAGRGLQLLFYSVGIGQISSEVPQNLSASRPQDRQFILSSKKLLLSDSGFYLCAWSFRGLRDTQYFGPGTRLTVL.

The V gene is TRBV10-3, the J gene TRBJ2-7; TRBD1 matches 9 bases. This CDR3 has 14 residues. Germline V gene sequence: CDR1 ENHRY, CDR2 SYGVKD. V was clipped by 2 bases and J by 3 bases; unmatched bases: 2. The CDR3 region is CAISEGTGSYEQYF. In nucleotides, the CDR3 is TGTGCCATCAGTGAGGGGACAGGGAGCTACGAGCAGTACTTC.

This clone has only a few counts. The chain combines TRBV4-1 with TRBJ2-7; D is possibly TRBD2 (5 bases). With 4 bases removed from V and 0 bases from J, the gap between germline ends came to 19 bases. The CDR3 totals 17 residues. Per the germline V gene, CDR1 is MGHRA and CDR2 is YSYEKL. In nucleotides, the CDR3 is TGCGCCAGCAGCCGCTACTTTGAGAGCCGGGGCTCCTACGAGCAGTACTTC. Translating it yields CASSRYFESRGSYEQYF.

V gene TRBV7-3 combines with J gene TRBJ2-5, with 7 bases fitting TRBD1. The V gene's germline CDR1 is SGHTA and CDR2 FQGTGA. The V gene end was trimmed by 1 base and the J gene end by 2 bases; junction bases not matched to a gene: 1. This CDR3 has 14 residues. The CDR3 protein is CASSLRGQQETQYF. CDR3 coding DNA: TGTGCCAGCAGCTTAAGGGGACAGCAAGAGACCCAGTACTTC.

The rearrangement links TRBV2 to TRBJ1-6; TRBD1 is a possible D gene (5 bases). CDR1 and CDR2 (germline): SNHLY, FYNNEI. V dropped 6 bases and J dropped 7 bases, with 19 bases sitting between them. This CDR3 is 16 amino acids long. The CDR3 reads CASSGGWGGKNSPLHF. CDR3 coding DNA: TGTGCCAGCAGCGGGGGTTGGGGGGGGAAGAATTCACCCCTCCACTTT. Supplemented by reference TRBV2 and TRBJ1-6, the full variable domain reads EPEVTQTPSHQVTQMGQEVILRCVPISNHLYFYWYRQILGQKVEFLVSFYNNEISEKSEIFDDQFSVERPDGSNFTLKIRSTKLEDSAMYFCASSGGWGGKNSPLHFGNGTRLTVT.